The source of this TCR beta chain is a study of blood T cells in healthy people across ages. In the case of this clonotype: Just one base apart from a much larger clone, this may be a read error.

Combining a sample-barcoded 5' primer with a J-beta primer mix, a second PCR ran for roughly 7 to 11 cycles. A single record per CDR3 protein comes from TCRdb applying MiXCR to the 5' RACE reads. The table lists about 1.6 million distinct CDR3 sequences, 30% to 40% of them singletons. The germline V gene has CDR1 SGHTA and CDR2 FQGNSA. V was clipped by 5 bases and J by 13 bases, with 18 bases between them. The CDR3 loop spans 13 amino acids. The material sequenced was blood. This clonotype was obtained from a woman in her thirties in good health. The chain is built from TRBV7-2 and TRBJ2-1, with D uncertain. This CDR3 is CASSPQLLETQFF. CDR3 coding DNA: TGTGCCAGCAGCCCGCAGCTTTTAGAGACCCAGTTCTTC.